This TCR beta chain was sequenced during a study of blood T cell repertoires in COVID-19. The method was immunoSEQ multiplex PCR; TCRdb's version includes in-frame clones alone and lacks a portion of them. The profile shows some 200,000 clones, approximately 86% of them singletons. Adults between roughly 18 and 90 years of age took part from 24 US areas. This CDR3 has 14 residues. Trimming cost V 3 bases and J 5 bases, with 14 bases left between them. Germline CDR1 and CDR2: SGDLS and YYNGEE. The sample consisted of PBMCs or T cells enriched from blood (not recorded which). V and J are TRBV9 and TRBJ1-1, with TRBD1 as a possible D gene (5 bases). The TCR sequence derives from a young woman who had recovered from COVID-19. CDR3 protein: CASSANQGNTEAFF. DNA for the CDR3: TGTGCCAGCAGCGCCAACCAGGGTAATACTGAAGCTTTCTTT.